What follows is one T cell receptor (beta chain) and its context. This clone was recorded once. No cognate antigen has been identified for it. Base quality data are lacking; no much larger clone is found one base away. This sample stems from a study of cytotoxic CD8 clonotypes in ibrutinib-treated CLL (dated by TCRdb to the early 2020s). As for the study more broadly: The cohort included roughly 15 treatment-naive and some 10 relapsed/refractory patients; around 17 were IGHV unmutated. Longitudinal samples were available for about 30% of the 86 trial participants. Partial responses were observed in roughly 24 patients and complete responses in 2; after a median follow-up of roughly 72 months, remission was maintained in around 14 patients and progression was observed in approximately 12. Response samples were taken after a median of 12 months on treatment, ranging from roughly 6 to 36 months. Every remission and progressive disease sample was obtained while ibrutinib was still being received by the patients. Samples averaged approximately 260,000 productive templates and around 91,000 productive rearrangements. Cryopreserved peripheral blood mononuclear cells were obtained before treatment, at response, and at either sustained remission or disease progression. On the study overall, not on this receptor specifically: Lymph node repertoires were not examined, and the timing of sampling was not matched between patients in sustained remission and those whose disease progressed. An increase in clonality was observed at ibrutinib response, with clonality remaining stable during sustained remission and falling back toward baseline at progression. Public clonotypes were rare and either shrank or stayed stable during treatment, and the rise in clonality at ibrutinib response reflected expansion of private clonotypes. At baseline, clonality was higher than in age-matched healthy donors and showed a strong correlation with circulating CD8+ T-cell counts.

This specimen's time point label, interpreted: 24 months on ibrutinib. For TCR beta library preparation, about 2 micrograms of genomic DNA were isolated from cryopreserved PBMCs. Longitudinal blood samples from CLL patients on ibrutinib monotherapy were analyzed using high-throughput TCR beta sequencing. The patients were enrolled in a single-center, open-label phase 2 trial of ibrutinib monotherapy. The CDR3 spans 14 residues, from the cysteine through the phenylalanine. Only the CDR3 DNA is retained, 42 bases long and in frame from the first base. Trimming leaves V shorter by 7 bases and J shorter by 3 bases, with the junction holding 7 bases beyond the gene matches. The germline V gene encodes CDR1 SGDLS and CDR2 YYNGEE. Each clonotype received, on average, roughly 9.6x coverage in deep resolution sequencing performed on a MiSeq, where the target depth lay between 1 in 1 million and 1 in 200,000 T cells. TCR beta libraries were generated with the immunoSEQ hsTCRB Kit. From the authors' description of their analysis: Data were analyzed with ImmunoSEQ Data Assistant and ImmunoSEQ Analyzer, with V, D and J genes assigned per IMGT definitions. Clonality, which ranges from 0 to 1, was calculated as one minus the normalized Shannon entropy of productive rearrangement frequencies. Public clonotype analysis was restricted to overrepresented clonotypes comprising at least 0.05% of each patient's repertoire. Repertoires from thirteen age-matched healthy donors in immuneACCESS were used as clonality controls. This immuneACCESS table, as held by TCRdb, lists in-frame sequences with V and J called but not all clones. Of the missing ones, under half trace to an unresolved V gene in checked studies; the others have no known cause. V, J and clone size are taken as reported in that table, and D and trimming were inferred from the DNA itself. The sample includes roughly 45,000 clones, with under 80% observed a single time. The top ten hold roughly 21% of the sample.

The receptor was derived from a human donor with chronic lymphocytic leukemia. The rearrangement combines TRBV9 with TRBJ2-3; TRBD2 matches 8 bases in the middle. Sequenced here: PBMCs, sampled after 24 months of ibrutinib treatment. The CDR3 protein sequence reads: CASGTGGRTDTQYF. The nucleotide sequence reads as follows: TGTGCCAGCGGAACGGGGGGGCGAACAGATACGCAGTATTTT.